The rows below give T cell receptor beta chains drawn from one sample of a study of shared clonotypes between healthy human individuals. Here immunoSEQ multiplex PCR was the method, and the copy in TCRdb shows in-frame clones only, minus some. The sample contains over 950,000 clones, around three quarters of which appear only once. The specimen sequenced was memory CD4+ T cells from PBMCs. The source of these receptors is a man aged 18 to 30 in good health. Some clones in this sample may be carry-over from other donors' samples. Each CDR3 is given with its conserved first and last residue. The D gene is left open where the match is weak. Rows give clone size only sometimes, using once, few, many, or a class for an expanded clone.

j_gene: TRBJ2-3; len: 15; d_gene: TRBD2; v_gene: TRBV2; abundance: -; CDR3nt: TGTGCCAGCAGGACCGGGGGGGGTGGCACAGATACGCAGTATTTT; CDR3aa: CASRTGGGGTDTQYF
j_gene: TRBJ2-1; len: 15; d_gene: TRBD2; v_gene: TRBV5-1; abundance: -; CDR3nt: TGCGCCAGCAGCCGTAGCGGGACCACCTACAATGAGCAGTTCTTC; CDR3aa: CASSRSGTTYNEQFF
j_gene: TRBJ1-5; len: 13; d_gene: TRBD1; v_gene: TRBV19; abundance: -; CDR3nt: TGTGCCAGTACCTCGACAGGGAATCAGCCCCAGCATTTT; CDR3aa: CASTSTGNQPQHF
j_gene: TRBJ2-7; len: 14; d_gene: -; v_gene: TRBV11-3; abundance: -; CDR3nt: TGTGCCAGCAGCCCGGACGGTTCCTCCTACGAGCAGTACTTC; CDR3aa: CASSPDGSSYEQYF
j_gene: TRBJ2-7; len: 14; d_gene: -; v_gene: TRBV5-6; abundance: -; CDR3nt: TGTGCCAGCAGCTTGTTGGGGGATGCCTTCGAGCAGTACTTC; CDR3aa: CASSLLGDAFEQYF
j_gene: TRBJ2-2; len: 19; d_gene: TRBD2; v_gene: TRBV5-1; abundance: -; CDR3nt: TGCGCCAGCAGCTTGGCCGGGACTAGCCCCTTCTTGCGGACCGGGGAGCTGTTTTTT; CDR3aa: CASSLAGTSPFLRTGELFF
j_gene: TRBJ2-1; len: 13; d_gene: TRBD2; v_gene: TRBV30; abundance: many; CDR3nt: TGTGCCTGGAGTCCGGGACTAGCTAATGAGCAGTTCTTC; CDR3aa: CAWSPGLANEQFF
j_gene: TRBJ2-7; len: 14; d_gene: -; v_gene: TRBV11-2; abundance: -; CDR3nt: TGTGCCAGCAGCTTCTTGGGAGGTGAGAACGAGCAGTACTTC; CDR3aa: CASSFLGGENEQYF
j_gene: TRBJ2-7; len: 16; d_gene: -; v_gene: TRBV2; abundance: -; CDR3nt: TGTGCCAGCAGTGCGGCGGTGGTGGAGGTATCGAGTGAGCAGTACTTC; CDR3aa: CASSAAVVEVSSEQYF
j_gene: TRBJ1-1; len: 17; d_gene: TRBD1; v_gene: TRBV7-2; abundance: -; CDR3nt: TGTGCCAGCAGCGCCGGGACAGGGAGCCCTATGAACACTGAAGCTTTCTTT; CDR3aa: CASSAGTGSPMNTEAFF
j_gene: TRBJ1-1; len: 14; d_gene: -; v_gene: TRBV7-9; abundance: -; CDR3nt: TGTGCCAGCAGCTTCCCCCCGGGCGGCACTGAAGCTTTCTTT; CDR3aa: CASSFPPGGTEAFF
j_gene: TRBJ1-2; len: 14; d_gene: -; v_gene: TRBV5-4; abundance: -; CDR3nt: TGTGCCAGCAGCCTTGCGAGACAGAGCTATGGCTACACCTTC; CDR3aa: CASSLARQSYGYTF
j_gene: TRBJ1-5; len: 14; d_gene: -; v_gene: TRBV6-5; abundance: -; CDR3nt: TGTGCCAGCAACACCGGACAGTGGGATCAGCCCCAGCATTTT; CDR3aa: CASNTGQWDQPQHF
j_gene: TRBJ1-1; len: 15; d_gene: -; v_gene: TRBV5-4; abundance: -; CDR3nt: TGTGCCAGCAGCCCCCGCCCAGGCGGGTTAGGTGAAGCTTTCTTT; CDR3aa: CASSPRPGGLGEAFF
j_gene: TRBJ1-1; len: 15; d_gene: -; v_gene: TRBV5-6; abundance: -; CDR3nt: TGTGCCAGCAGCTTGGTCGGGGTAATGAACACTGAAGCTTTCTTT; CDR3aa: CASSLVGVMNTEAFF